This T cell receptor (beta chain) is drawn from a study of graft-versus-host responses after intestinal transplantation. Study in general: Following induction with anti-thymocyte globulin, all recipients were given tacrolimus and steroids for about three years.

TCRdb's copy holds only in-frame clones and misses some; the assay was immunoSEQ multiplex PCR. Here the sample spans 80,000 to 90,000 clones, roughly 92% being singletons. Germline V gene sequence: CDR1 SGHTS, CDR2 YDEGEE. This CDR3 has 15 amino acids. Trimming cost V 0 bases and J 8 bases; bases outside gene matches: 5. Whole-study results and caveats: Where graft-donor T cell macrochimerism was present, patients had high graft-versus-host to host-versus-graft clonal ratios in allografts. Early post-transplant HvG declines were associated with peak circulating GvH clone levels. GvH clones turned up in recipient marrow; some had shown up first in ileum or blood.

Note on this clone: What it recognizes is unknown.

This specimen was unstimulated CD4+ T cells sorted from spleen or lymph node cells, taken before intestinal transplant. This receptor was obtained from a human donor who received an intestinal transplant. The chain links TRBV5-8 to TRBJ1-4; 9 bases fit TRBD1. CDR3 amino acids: CASSLGTGVEEKLFF. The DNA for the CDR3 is TGTGCCAGCAGCTTGGGGACAGGGGTGGAAGAAAAACTGTTTTTT.